A single sample is the source of the 30 T cell receptor beta chains below, sequenced in a study of CXCR3-negative and CXCR3-positive naive CD8 T cells. Preparation of TRB cDNA libraries relied on 5' RACE carrying UMI labels. TCRdb re-called the 5' RACE reads; one entry per CDR3 protein, DNA not given. The sample table sets out over 35,000 distinct CDR3 sequences. The sequenced sample consisted of naive CXCR3- CD8+ T cells from blood. Subset specified: CD45RO-CCR7+CD27+CD95- naive CD8+ T cells lacking CXCR3 (TNR3-). The receptors come from a human donor in good health. Some clones in this sample may be carry-over from other donors' samples.

V is TRBV7-3 and J is TRBJ2-7. This CDR3 has 13 residues. Looked up from germline, CDR1 is SGHTA and CDR2 is FQGTGA. CDR3: CASSLDGDYAQYF.

The gene calls are TRBV4-1 and TRBJ2-7. CDR3 length: 13 residues. Germline-derived CDR1 and CDR2 are MGHRA and YSYEKL. The CDR3 loop reads CASSQDLYYEQYF.

The chain carries TRBV5-4 and TRBJ2-1; TCRdb returns TRBD1, unconfirmable since there is no DNA. Germline V gene sequence: CDR1 SGHNT, CDR2 YYREEE (reference sequence). The CDR3 consists of 15 residues. This chain's CDR3 is CASSILRDSYNEQFF.

V and J are TRBV9 and TRBJ2-7; without DNA, the TCRdb call of TRBD1 cannot be checked. The CDR3 is 14 residues long. Germline V gives CDR1 SGDLS, CDR2 YYNGEE. The CDR3 protein is CASSVVGQGDEQYF.

The gene calls are TRBV12-5 and TRBJ1-2; the TCRdb D gene call, TRBD1, has no DNA to confirm it. CDR1 and CDR2 (germline): LGHNT, FRNRAP. The length of the CDR3 is 11 residues. CDR3 region: CATSGPYGYTF.

The CDR3 sequence is CASSFDRVTDTQYF. V usage is TRBV27 and J usage is TRBJ2-3. The CDR3 contains 14 residues. Germline V CDR1 and CDR2: MNHEY, SMNVEV (reference sequence).

The V and J genes are TRBV29-1 and TRBJ2-4. The CDR3 sequence is 12 residues long. CDR1 SQVTM and CDR2 ANQGSEA come from the germline V gene. The CDR3 sequence: CSVDFDKNIQYF.

CDR3 sequence: CSVEEGVTGELFF. This chain joins TRBV29-1 and TRBJ2-2. The germline gives CDR1 SQVTM, CDR2 ANQGSEA. There are 13 residues in the CDR3.

This clonotype counts as medium-sized by frequency. The chain carries TRBV29-1 and TRBJ1-2; TCRdb's D call of TRBD1 is untestable without DNA. There are 15 residues in the CDR3. Looked up from germline, CDR1 is SQVTM and CDR2 is ANQGSEA. CDR3 protein: CSVEDRQGAAYGYTF.

The V and J genes are TRBV6-2 or TRBV6-3 and TRBJ1-5; the TCRdb call, TRBD1, lacks DNA for checking. This CDR3 is built from 13 residues. Germline-derived CDR1 and CDR2 are MNHEY and SVGEGT. The chain's CDR3 is CASSYQGRPPQHF.

This CDR3 reads CASSSRREYGQETQYF. J is TRBJ2-5 and V is TRBV7-6. Germline CDR1 SGHVS, CDR2 FNYEAQ. The CDR3 runs 16 residues.

This CDR3 is CASSVARTGASYEQYF. The chain carries TRBV4-1 and TRBJ2-7; TCRdb proposes TRBD1, but this gene call is untestable without DNA. The CDR3 runs to 16 residues. The germline V gene encodes CDR1 MGHRA and CDR2 YSYEKL.

The CDR3 spells CASSQDHPGTGLYEQYF. The chain carries TRBV3-1 and TRBJ2-7; without DNA, the TCRdb call of TRBD1 cannot be checked. Germline lookup yields CDR1 LGHDT and CDR2 YNNKEL (reference sequence). The CDR3 spans 17 residues.

The V gene is TRBV7-8, the J gene TRBJ2-2. Germline V gene sequence: CDR1 SGHVS, CDR2 FQNEAQ. This CDR3 has 12 residues. The CDR3 sequence: CASSFGEGELFF.

V and J are TRBV28 and TRBJ2-5; TCRdb reports TRBD1, a call that lacks DNA to check it against. This CDR3 is 12 amino acids long. Germline V gene lookup returns CDR1 MDHEN and CDR2 SYDVKM. CDR3 region: CASSLDRQTQYF. Full variable domain (outside the CDR3, taken from reference TRBV28 and TRBJ2-5): DVKVTQSSRYLVKRTGEKVFLECVQDMDHENMFWYRQDPGLGLRLIYFSYDVKMKEKGDIPEGYSVSREKKERFSLILESASTNQTSMYLCASSLDRQTQYFGPGTRLLVL.

The chain employs TRBV21-1 and TRBJ2-1; TCRdb lists TRBD1, though no DNA is available to test this call. TRBV21-1 corresponds to a pseudogene. The CDR3 is 18 residues long. The CDR3 region is CASSNAGTRPNFNNEQFF.

The chain recombines TRBV28 with TRBJ1-1; TCRdb picks TRBD1, but there is no DNA to check that call. CDR3 size: 17 residues. In germline, CDR1 is MDHEN, CDR2 SYDVKM. CDR3 in amino acids: CASSSRQGGWMNTEAFF.

V usage is TRBV11-2 and J usage is TRBJ1-2. The CDR3 length is 13 residues. The germline CDR1 and CDR2 sequences are SGHAT and FQNNGV. The CDR3 protein is CASSLLPDRGYTF.

V is TRBV7-3 and J is TRBJ2-7; TCRdb picks TRBD2, but there is no DNA to check that call. Germline-derived CDR1 and CDR2 are SGHTA and FQGTGA. The CDR3 sequence is 14 residues long. The CDR3 spells CASSLSGPPYEQYF.

The rearrangement links TRBV10-3 to TRBJ2-1; TCRdb's D call, TRBD2, is unchecked because there is no DNA. There are 13 residues in the CDR3. Germline CDR1 and CDR2: ENHRY and SYGVKD. CDR3 loop: CAISEPEGLVEFF.

This sequence joins TRBV5-1 and TRBJ2-2. The CDR3 loop spans 13 amino acids. The germline V gene encodes CDR1 SGHRS and CDR2 YFSETQ. This CDR3 reads CASRDSNTGELFF.

The chain employs TRBV7-9 and TRBJ2-1. Germline V gene lookup returns CDR1 SEHNR and CDR2 FQNEAQ (reference sequence). This CDR3 comprises 15 residues. Here the CDR3 reads CASSLDGSSYNEQFF.

The rearrangement links TRBV7-9 to TRBJ1-1; TCRdb's D gene call, TRBD1, goes unchecked for lack of DNA. The CDR3 totals 15 residues. Looked up from germline, CDR1 is SEHNR and CDR2 is FQNEAQ (reference sequence). The CDR3 protein is CASSSAQGRDTEAFF.

V usage is TRBV29-1 and J usage is TRBJ2-2; TCRdb proposes TRBD1, but this gene call is untestable without DNA. Germline values: CDR1 SQVTM, CDR2 ANQGSEA. This CDR3 has 12 residues. The CDR3 region is CSVQGPTGELFF.

This chain joins TRBV7-3 and TRBJ1-1. The CDR3 sequence is 14 residues long. Germline V gene lookup returns CDR1 SGHTA and CDR2 FQGTGA. This CDR3 is CANQLKGPGTEAFF.

The chain carries TRBV27 and TRBJ1-5. Germline assignment: CDR1 MNHEY and CDR2 SMNVEV (reference sequence). The CDR3 spans 13 residues. The CDR3 spells CASGPPGGQPQHF.

This chain uses TRBV6-4 with TRBJ2-1; TCRdb's D call, TRBD2, is unchecked because there is no DNA. The germline V gene encodes CDR1 MRHNA and CDR2 SNTAGT. The length of the CDR3 is 15 residues. This CDR3 reads CASSVSAGGSNEQFF.

V usage is TRBV20-1 and J usage is TRBJ2-7; the TRBD2 assignment by TCRdb is unverifiable without DNA. There are 15 residues in the CDR3. The germline V gene encodes CDR1 DFQATT and CDR2 SNEGSKA (reference sequence). The CDR3 loop reads CSAEGSTPWVYEQYF.

Here the CDR3 reads CASSPPWWGAGTEAFF. This rearrangement joins TRBV18 to TRBJ1-1; the D call of TRBD1 rests on TCRdb alone, since no DNA is present to check it. The CDR3 has 16 amino acids. The germline gives CDR1 KGHSH, CDR2 LQKENI.

The gene calls are TRBV5-1 and TRBJ2-3; no DNA is available, so the TRBD1 call from TCRdb remains unchecked. CDR1 SGHRS and CDR2 YFSETQ come from the germline V gene. The CDR3 is 14 amino acids. The CDR3 sequence is CASTPRDRTDTQYF.